Presented here are 18 T cell receptor beta chains from one specimen sequenced in a study of cytomegalovirus exposure and HLA in healthy donors. Amplification used 60 Vbeta primers and 13 Jbeta primers. Some clones are missing from TCRdb's copy, which holds only in-frame ones; the method was immunoSEQ multiplex PCR. In the table there are fewer than 150,000 clones, roughly 80% of which are singletons. What was sequenced was PBMCs. All receptors derive from a man in his 60s in good health and CMV-seropositive.

The rearrangement uses TRBV21-1 and TRBJ1-5; the table's D call, TRBD1, has no DNA check behind it. TRBV21-1 represents a pseudogene. The CDR3 loop spans 18 amino acids. The CDR3 region is CASSKSGTGDESNQPQHF. CDR3 DNA: TGTGCCAGCAGCAAATCCGGGACAGGGGATGAGAGCAATCAGCCCCAGCATTTT.

The CDR3 DNA is TGTGCCAGCAGTCCAGGGACAGGGGGCCCCTACGAGCAGTACTTC. Translating gives CASSPGTGGPYEQYF. The gene calls are TRBV28 and TRBJ2-7; 12 nucleotides line up with TRBD1. The CDR3 length is 15 residues. J gave up 2 bases and V 5 bases, and 4 bases lay outside the gene matches. Looked up from germline, CDR1 is MDHEN and CDR2 is SYDVKM.

The table lists this clone with a count of one. The chain combines TRBV5-1 with TRBJ1-4, with TRBD1 matching over 7 bases. Germline V gene sequence: CDR1 SGHRS, CDR2 YFSETQ. V was clipped by 3 bases and J by 7 bases; unmatched bases: 6. The CDR3 totals 14 residues. This chain's CDR3 is CASSSTGRGEKLFF. The CDR3 DNA reads as TGCGCCAGCAGCTCGACAGGGCGGGGTGAAAAACTGTTTTTT.

This chain connects TRBV28 to TRBJ1-1; no clear D. The CDR3 runs to 12 residues. Trimming took off 4 bases at V and 8 bases at J, with 11 bases between the two ends. Germline V gene sequence: CDR1 MDHEN, CDR2 SYDVKM. In DNA, the CDR3 is TGTGCCAGCAGTTCAACAGCAAGAGAAGCTTTCTTT. This translates into CASSSTAREAFF.

The genes are TRBV2 and TRBJ2-7, with TRBD2 identical over 9 bases. The V gene end was trimmed by 7 bases and the J gene end by 2 bases; junction bases not matched to a gene: 6. There are 14 residues in the CDR3. The V gene's germline CDR1 is SNHLY and CDR2 FYNNEI. The DNA of the CDR3 is TGTGCCAGCAATCCGGCTAGCGGGACCTACGAGCAGTACTTC. Its protein is CASNPASGTYEQYF.

J is TRBJ2-7 and V is TRBV19; D is unclear. The length of the CDR3 is 11 residues. The germline V gene has CDR1 LNHDA and CDR2 SQIVND (reference sequence). V dropped 7 bases and J dropped 7 bases, with 11 bases sitting between them. In DNA form, the CDR3 reads TGTGCCAGTACCTACCGGAGAGAGCAGTACTTC. Protein: CASTYRREQYF.

The J gene is TRBJ1-5, the V gene TRBV11-2; 8 positions match TRBD1. J lost 2 bases, V lost 1 base, and 7 bases had no gene match. The CDR3 length is 17 residues. Germline V lookup: CDR1 SGHAT, CDR2 FQNNGV. In DNA, the CDR3 is TGTGCCAGCAGCTTAGGGGCAGGGGGCGCAGGCAATCAGCCCCAGCATTTT. This gives the protein CASSLGAGGAGNQPQHF.

The rearrangement links TRBV30 to TRBJ2-1; 11 nucleotides line up with TRBD2. CDR3 size: 17 residues. Germline lookup yields CDR1 GTSNPN and CDR2 SVGIG (reference sequence). With V trimmed by 1 base and J by 0 bases, 5 bases remained unmatched. As DNA, the CDR3 is TGTGCCTGGAGTGGTCCTAGCGGGGGGACCTCCTACAATGAGCAGTTCTTC. Encoded protein: CAWSGPSGGTSYNEQFF.

V and J are TRBV7-3 and TRBJ2-7, with D possibly being TRBD2 (6 bases). CDR3 length: 13 residues. Germline lookup yields CDR1 SGHTA and CDR2 FQGTGA. V was clipped by 5 bases and J by 5 bases, with 13 bases between them. In nucleotides, the CDR3 is TGTGCCAGCAGCCCCACCGGCGGGGACGAGCAGTACTTC. This gives the protein CASSPTGGDEQYF.

The chain links TRBV19 to TRBJ1-1, with 11 bases identical to TRBD1. Germline CDR1 LNHDA, CDR2 SQIVND (reference sequence). The CDR3 extends over 15 amino acids. J was trimmed by 7 bases and V by 1 base; bases with no gene match: 5. The chain's CDR3 is CASSIGGTGGNEAFF. In nucleotides, the CDR3 is TGTGCCAGTAGTATAGGGGGGACAGGGGGAAATGAAGCTTTCTTT.

This sequence joins TRBV5-1 and TRBJ2-3; maybe TRBD2 (7 bases). Germline lookup yields CDR1 SGHRS and CDR2 YFSETQ. This CDR3 has 14 residues. Between the trimmed V and J ends, which lost 5 bases and 2 bases, there was a span of 12 bases. CDR3: CASSGGANTDTQYF. CDR3 in DNA: TGCGCCAGCAGTGGGGGGGCTAACACAGATACGCAGTATTTT.

V is TRBV19 and J is TRBJ1-1; 8 bases are a match to TRBD1. Germline-derived CDR1 and CDR2 are LNHDA and SQIVND (reference sequence). The CDR3 consists of 14 residues. Trimming took 2 bases from V and 11 from J; bases not matched to a gene: 10. The chain's CDR3 is CASSISGQDLGAFF. CDR3 DNA: TGTGCCAGTAGTATATCGGGACAGGACCTCGGCGCTTTCTTT.

The rearrangement uses TRBV7-9 and TRBJ2-7; a possible D gene is TRBD2 (6 bases). Trimming stripped 5 bases from V and 2 bases from J, with 19 bases between. Per germline, CDR1 SEHNR and CDR2 FQNEAQ (reference sequence). The length of the CDR3 is 16 residues. The CDR3 DNA is TGTGCCAGCAGCACCCCAAGGACTACGCACCCCTACGAGCAGTACTTC. This translates into CASSTPRTTHPYEQYF.

The rearrangement links TRBV5-1 to TRBJ1-2; 10 nucleotides align to TRBD1. Germline loops: CDR1 SGHRS, CDR2 YFSETQ. The CDR3 has 15 residues. V dropped 0 bases and J dropped 6; count of bases not matched to a gene: 5. The CDR3 reads CASSLGTGGNDGYTF. The CDR3 DNA follows: TGCGCCAGCAGCTTGGGGACAGGGGGAAATGATGGCTACACCTTC.

The chain employs TRBV19 and TRBJ2-7; possibly TRBD1 for D (6 bases). Germline V gene sequence: CDR1 LNHDA, CDR2 SQIVND (reference sequence). With 4 bases removed from V and 6 bases from J, the gap between germline ends came to 22 bases. The CDR3 runs to 16 residues. The CDR3 spells CASSTIRLGAQVEQYF. The CDR3 DNA reads TGTGCCAGTAGTACTATAAGACTGGGGGCGCAGGTCGAGCAGTACTTC.

This rearrangement joins TRBV6-1 to TRBJ2-3, with a weak D call TRBD1 (6 bases). Trimming pared 5 bases from V and 1 base from J, leaving 13 bases between. The CDR3 length is 15 residues. Germline CDR1 MNHNS, CDR2 SASEGT. CDR3: CASSSGQSRTDTQYF. CDR3 nucleotides: TGTGCCAGCAGTTCCGGACAGAGCCGCACAGATACGCAGTATTTT.

This chain connects TRBV29-1 to TRBJ1-2; D gene ambiguous. The CDR3 consists of 13 residues. V was pared by 0 bases and J by 4 bases, with 9 bases between. In germline, CDR1 is SQVTM, CDR2 ANQGSEA. CDR3 nucleotides: TGCAGCGTTGAAGATCGGGAGGGCTATGGCTACACCTTC. It specifies CSVEDREGYGYTF.

V and J are TRBV10-1 and TRBJ1-4, with TRBD1 matching 8 bases. The germline gives CDR1 WNHNN, CDR2 SYGVQD (reference sequence). The CDR3 consists of 14 residues. V was pared by 6 bases and J by 6 bases, with 6 bases of the junction left unmatched. The CDR3 DNA reads as TGCGCCAGCAGCCAGACAGGGGATGATGAAAAACTGTTTTTT. Its protein is CASSQTGDDEKLFF.